This TCR beta chain was recorded in a study of shared clonotypes between healthy human individuals. Of note for this clone: No antigen is known for it.

Clones were read by immunoSEQ multiplex PCR, and TCRdb kept only the in-frame ones, dropping some. The table includes over a million clones, around 78% detected once. Study-wide points: The low donor count limited represented genetic and exposure-history diversity.

Germline V gene data show CDR1 as MGHRA and CDR2 as YSYEKL. The CDR3 has 16 amino acids. V dropped 4 bases and J dropped 10; count of bases not matched to a gene: 11. The sequencing input was memory CD4+ T cells from PBMCs. The subset here: CD45RA-negative fraction. The chain combines TRBV4-1 with TRBJ2-1; 12 nucleotides agree with TRBD2. The source of this sequence is a man between 18 and 29 years old in good health. Some clones in this sample may be carry-over from other donors' samples. The CDR3 coding sequence is TGCGCCAGCAGCCCCAGACTAGCGGGAGATTCCAGGGAGCAGTTCTTC. This codes for CASSPRLAGDSREQFF.